The entry below describes one T cell receptor beta chain. Its antigen is unidentified. This table comes from immunoSEQ multiplex PCR, and its TCRdb copy is limited to in-frame clones, with some not included. The top ten hold roughly 1.5% of the sample, which has more than 60,000 clones, around 69% seen once. This entry is derived from a study of vaccination effects on CD4 cells after COVID-19. Germline V lookup: CDR1 SGHTA, CDR2 FQGTGA. This CDR3 contains 14 residues. V was cut by 5 bases and J by 3 bases, with 11 bases left in between. Using viral peptide pools, the ViraFEST assay grew out antigen-specific CD4+ T cells prior to sequencing. Having been cultured for 10 days, the cells underwent CD4+ T cell isolation. Subjects were given two BNT162b2 or mRNA-1273 vaccine doses. Nobody among the vaccine recipients had prior SARS-CoV-2 infection (nucleocapsid antibodies were negative). A half-medium replacement with IL-2 medium was carried out on days 3 and 7.

The TCR was taken from a human donor who received a COVID-19 vaccine. Here the sequenced sample was CD4+ T cells from PBMCs cultured with HCoV-229E spike peptides, taken after COVID-19 vaccination. The chain carries TRBV7-3 and TRBJ2-1; the D gene is possibly TRBD1 (6 bases). The CDR3: CASSPHRDYNEQFF. In DNA form, the CDR3 reads TGTGCCAGCAGCCCCCACAGGGACTACAATGAGCAGTTCTTC.